The rows below give T cell receptor beta chains drawn from one sample of a study of cytomegalovirus exposure and HLA in healthy donors. This table comes from immunoSEQ multiplex PCR, and its TCRdb copy is limited to in-frame clones, with some not included. Among around 97,000 clones, roughly two thirds were seen once, and the ten largest hold less than 4%. Sequencing input: PBMCs. Receptor source: a man aged 35-49 years in good health and CMV-seronegative. The CDR3 runs from the conserved cysteine through the conserved F or W. Each record gives: J gene, D gene, clone size, V gene, CDR3 protein, CDR3 DNA. The D gene is left open where the match is weak. Clone sizes are given selectively: once, few, many, or a class where the clone is expanded.

TRBJ2-7 | TRBD2 | . | TRBV13 | CASSLLANGGASYEQYF | TGTGCCAGCAGCCTATTAGCTAACGGGGGGGCTTCCTACGAGCAGTACTTC
TRBJ2-3 | . | . | TRBV9 | CASSPDFPSTDTQYF | TGTGCCAGCAGTCCGGACTTTCCCAGCACAGATACGCAGTATTTT
TRBJ1-4 | TRBD1 | few | TRBV19 | CASSIRGDNEKLFF | TGTGCCAGTAGTATCAGGGGGGATAATGAAAAACTGTTTTTT
TRBJ2-7 | TRBD1 | . | TRBV28 | CASSSSGTGSYEQYF | TGTGCCAGCAGTTCATCCGGGACAGGCTCCTACGAGCAGTACTTC
TRBJ2-2 | TRBD1 | . | TRBV19 | CASSRQGRGGELFF | TGTGCCAGTAGCAGACAGGGAAGGGGCGGGGAGCTGTTTTTT
TRBJ1-4 | . | few | TRBV6-1 | CASNRDTNEKLFF | TGTGCCAGCAATCGGGATACTAATGAAAAACTGTTTTTT
TRBJ1-5 | . | . | TRBV5-6 | CASSYVGGNGNQPQHF | TGTGCCAGCAGCTATGTCGGCGGCAATGGGAATCAGCCCCAGCATTTT
TRBJ1-3 | TRBD1 | . | TRBV29-1 | CSAVGQSGNTIYF | TGCAGCGCTGTGGGACAGAGCGGAAACACCATATATTTT
TRBJ2-5 | TRBD2 | . | TRBV10-3 | CAISSGDFQETQYF | TGTGCCATCAGCAGCGGGGATTTCCAAGAGACCCAGTACTTC
TRBJ2-7 | TRBD1 | . | TRBV4-1 | CASSQELPLWDRGTYEQYF | TGCGCCAGCAGCCAAGAACTTCCCTTATGGGACAGGGGGACCTACGAGCAGTACTTC
TRBJ2-5 | TRBD2 | . | TRBV7-3 | CASSLGLAAPGTQYF | TGTGCCAGCAGCTTGGGACTAGCGGCTCCGGGGACCCAGTACTTC
TRBJ2-4 | . | . | TRBV7-2 | CASTKGGSNIQYF | TGTGCCAGCACCAAAGGGGGTTCAAACATTCAGTACTTC
TRBJ2-6 | . | . | TRBV28 | CAMVREYSGANVLTF | TGTGCCATGGTCAGGGAATATTCTGGGGCCAACGTCCTGACTTTC